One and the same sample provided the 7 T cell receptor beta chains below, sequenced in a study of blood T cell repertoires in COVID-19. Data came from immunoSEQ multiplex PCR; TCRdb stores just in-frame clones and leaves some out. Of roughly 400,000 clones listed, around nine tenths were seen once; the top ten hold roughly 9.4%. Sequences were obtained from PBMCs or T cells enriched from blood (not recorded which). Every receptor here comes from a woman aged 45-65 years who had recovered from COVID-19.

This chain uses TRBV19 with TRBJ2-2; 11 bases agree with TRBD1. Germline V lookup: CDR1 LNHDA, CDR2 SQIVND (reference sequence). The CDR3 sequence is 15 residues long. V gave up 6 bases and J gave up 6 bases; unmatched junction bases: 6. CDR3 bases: TGTGCCAGTAGCCCAGGGGACAGGGGGTCCGGGGAGCTGTTTTTT. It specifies CASSPGDRGSGELFF. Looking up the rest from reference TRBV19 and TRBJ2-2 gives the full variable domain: DGGITQSPKYLFRKEGQNVTLSCEQNLNHDAMYWYRQDPGQGLRLIYYSQIVNDFQKGDIAEGYSVSREKKESFPLTVTSAQKNPTAFYLCASSPGDRGSGELFFGEGSRLTVL.

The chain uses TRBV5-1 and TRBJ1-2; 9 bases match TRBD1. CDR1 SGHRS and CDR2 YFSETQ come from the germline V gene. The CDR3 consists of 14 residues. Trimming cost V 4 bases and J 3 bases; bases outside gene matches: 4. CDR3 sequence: CASSRGQGYYGYTF. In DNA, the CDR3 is TGCGCCAGCAGCCGAGGACAGGGGTACTATGGCTACACCTTC.

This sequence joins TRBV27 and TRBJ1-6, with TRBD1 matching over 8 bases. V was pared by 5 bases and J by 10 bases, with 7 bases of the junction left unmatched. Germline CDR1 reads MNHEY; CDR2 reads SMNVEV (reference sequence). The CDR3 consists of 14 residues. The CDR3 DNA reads TGTGCCAGCAGTCCCGGACAGGGTTACTCACCCCTCCACTTT. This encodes CASSPGQGYSPLHF.

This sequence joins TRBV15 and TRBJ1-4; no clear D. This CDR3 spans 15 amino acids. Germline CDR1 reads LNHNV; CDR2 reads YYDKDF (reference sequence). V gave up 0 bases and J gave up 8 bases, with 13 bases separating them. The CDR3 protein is CATSRDPLPPEKLFF. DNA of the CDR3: TGTGCCACCAGCAGAGATCCCCTTCCCCCGGAAAAACTGTTTTTT.

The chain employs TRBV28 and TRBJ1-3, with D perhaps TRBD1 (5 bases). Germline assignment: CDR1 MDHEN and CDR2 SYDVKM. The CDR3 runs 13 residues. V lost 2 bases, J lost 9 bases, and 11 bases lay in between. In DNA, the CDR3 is TGTGCCAGCAGTTTACAAACGACAGCCACCATATATTTT. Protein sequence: CASSLQTTATIYF.

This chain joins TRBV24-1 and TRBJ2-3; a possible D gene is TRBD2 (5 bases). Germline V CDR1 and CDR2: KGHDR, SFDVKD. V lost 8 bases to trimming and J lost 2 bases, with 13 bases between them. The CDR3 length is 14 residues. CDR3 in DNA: TGTGCCACCATTCGACTACTAGACACAGATACGCAGTATTTT. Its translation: CATIRLLDTDTQYF.

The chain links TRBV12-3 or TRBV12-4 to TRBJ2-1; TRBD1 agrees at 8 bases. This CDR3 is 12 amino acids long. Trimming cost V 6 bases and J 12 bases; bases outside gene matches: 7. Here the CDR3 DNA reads TGTGCCAGCAGGATGCAGGGGGCAGCGCAGTTCTTC. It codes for CASRMQGAAQFF.